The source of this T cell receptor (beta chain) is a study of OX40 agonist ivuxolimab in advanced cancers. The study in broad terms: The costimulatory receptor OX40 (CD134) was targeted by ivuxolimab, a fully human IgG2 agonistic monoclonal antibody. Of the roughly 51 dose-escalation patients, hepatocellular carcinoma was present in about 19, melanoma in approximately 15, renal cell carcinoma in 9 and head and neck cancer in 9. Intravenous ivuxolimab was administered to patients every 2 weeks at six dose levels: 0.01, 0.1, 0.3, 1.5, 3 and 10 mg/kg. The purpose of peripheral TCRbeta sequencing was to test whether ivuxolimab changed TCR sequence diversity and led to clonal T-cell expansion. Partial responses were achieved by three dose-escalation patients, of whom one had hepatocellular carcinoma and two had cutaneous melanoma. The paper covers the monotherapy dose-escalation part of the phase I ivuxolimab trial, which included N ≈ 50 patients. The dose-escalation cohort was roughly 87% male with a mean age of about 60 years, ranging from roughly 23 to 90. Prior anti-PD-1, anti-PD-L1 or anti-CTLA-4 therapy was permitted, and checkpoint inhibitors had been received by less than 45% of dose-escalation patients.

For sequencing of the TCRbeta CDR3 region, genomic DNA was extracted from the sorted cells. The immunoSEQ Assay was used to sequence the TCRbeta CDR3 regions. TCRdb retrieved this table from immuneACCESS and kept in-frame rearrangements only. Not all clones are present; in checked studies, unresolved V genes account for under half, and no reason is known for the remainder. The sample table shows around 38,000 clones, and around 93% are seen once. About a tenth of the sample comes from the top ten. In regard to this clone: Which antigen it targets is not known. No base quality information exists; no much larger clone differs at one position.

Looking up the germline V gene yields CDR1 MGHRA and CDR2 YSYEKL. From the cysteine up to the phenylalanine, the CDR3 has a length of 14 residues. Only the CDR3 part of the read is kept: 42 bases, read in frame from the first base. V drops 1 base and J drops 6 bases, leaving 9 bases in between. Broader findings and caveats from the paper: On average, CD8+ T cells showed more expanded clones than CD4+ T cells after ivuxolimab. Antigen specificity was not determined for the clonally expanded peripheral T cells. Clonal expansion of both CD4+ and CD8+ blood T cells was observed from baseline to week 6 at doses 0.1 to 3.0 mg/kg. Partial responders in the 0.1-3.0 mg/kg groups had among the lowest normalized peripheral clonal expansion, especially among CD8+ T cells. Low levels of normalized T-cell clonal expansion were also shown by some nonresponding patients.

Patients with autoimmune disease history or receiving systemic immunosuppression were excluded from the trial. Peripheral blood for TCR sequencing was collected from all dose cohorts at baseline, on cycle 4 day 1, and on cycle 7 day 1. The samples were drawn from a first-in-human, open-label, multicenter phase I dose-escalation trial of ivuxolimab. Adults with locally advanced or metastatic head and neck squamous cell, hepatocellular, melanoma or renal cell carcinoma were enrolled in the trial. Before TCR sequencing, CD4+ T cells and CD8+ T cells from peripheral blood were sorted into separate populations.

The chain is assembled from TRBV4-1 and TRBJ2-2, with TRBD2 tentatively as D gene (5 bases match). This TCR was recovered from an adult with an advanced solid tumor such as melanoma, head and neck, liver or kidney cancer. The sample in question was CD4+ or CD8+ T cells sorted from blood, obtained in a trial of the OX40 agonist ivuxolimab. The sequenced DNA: TGCGCCAGCAGCCAAGGGTCGGGGTCCGGGGAGCTGTTTTTT. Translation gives CASSQGSGSGELFF.